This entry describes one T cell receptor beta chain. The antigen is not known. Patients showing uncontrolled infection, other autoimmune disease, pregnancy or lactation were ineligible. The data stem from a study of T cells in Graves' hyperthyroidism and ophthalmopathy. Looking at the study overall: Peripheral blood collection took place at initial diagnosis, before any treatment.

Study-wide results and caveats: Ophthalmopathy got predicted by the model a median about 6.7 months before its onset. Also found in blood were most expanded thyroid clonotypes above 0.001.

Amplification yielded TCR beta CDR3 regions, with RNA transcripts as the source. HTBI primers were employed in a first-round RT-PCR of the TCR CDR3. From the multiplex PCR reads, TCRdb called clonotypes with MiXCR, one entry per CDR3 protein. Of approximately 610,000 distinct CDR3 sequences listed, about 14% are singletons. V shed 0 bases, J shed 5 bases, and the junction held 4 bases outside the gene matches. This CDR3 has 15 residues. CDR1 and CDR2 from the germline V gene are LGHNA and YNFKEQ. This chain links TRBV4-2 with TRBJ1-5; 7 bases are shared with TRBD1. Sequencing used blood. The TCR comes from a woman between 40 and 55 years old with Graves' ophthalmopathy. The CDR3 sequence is CASSQDRTGDQPQHF. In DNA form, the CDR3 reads TGTGCCAGCAGCCAAGATCGCACAGGGGATCAGCCCCAGCATTTT.